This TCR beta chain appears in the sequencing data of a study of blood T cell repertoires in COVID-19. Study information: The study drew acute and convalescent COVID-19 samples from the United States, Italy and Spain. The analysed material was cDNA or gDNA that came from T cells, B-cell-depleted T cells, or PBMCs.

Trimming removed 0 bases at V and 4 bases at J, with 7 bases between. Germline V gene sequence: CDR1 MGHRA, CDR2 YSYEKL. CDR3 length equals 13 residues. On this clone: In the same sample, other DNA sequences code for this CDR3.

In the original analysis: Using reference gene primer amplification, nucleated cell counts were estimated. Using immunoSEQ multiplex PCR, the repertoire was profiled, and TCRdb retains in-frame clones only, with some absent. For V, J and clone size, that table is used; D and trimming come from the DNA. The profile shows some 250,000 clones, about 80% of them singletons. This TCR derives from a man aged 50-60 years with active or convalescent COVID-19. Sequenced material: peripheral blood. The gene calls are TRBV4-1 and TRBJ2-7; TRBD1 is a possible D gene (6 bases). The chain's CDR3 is CASSQDRGYEQYF. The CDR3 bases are TGCGCCAGCAGCCAAGATAGGGGGTACGAGCAGTACTTC.